This TCR beta chain was profiled in a study of cytomegalovirus exposure and HLA in healthy donors. The study ran its PCR with 60 Vbeta and 13 Jbeta primers. This table comes from immunoSEQ multiplex PCR, and its TCRdb copy is limited to in-frame clones, with some not included. The profile shows over 150,000 clones, approximately 71% of them singletons. Germline V gene data show CDR1 as LGHNA and CDR2 as YNFKEQ. The length of the CDR3 is 16 residues. V dropped 0 bases and J dropped 3; count of bases not matched to a gene: 4. What was sequenced was PBMCs. This chain joins TRBV4-2 and TRBJ1-5; 8 nucleotides line up with TRBD1. This receptor was identified in a man aged 50 to 60 in good health and CMV-seronegative. The CDR3 DNA reads TGTGCCAGCAGCCAAGATGGGACAGGTATCAATCAGCCCCAGCATTTT. This encodes CASSQDGTGINQPQHF.